Listed below are T cell receptor beta chains from one sample, sequenced in a study of cytomegalovirus exposure and HLA in healthy donors. Profiling relied on immunoSEQ multiplex PCR, and the TCRdb table lists in-frame clones only, not all of them. In the table there are around 20,000 clones, 84% of which are singletons. The sequencing sample was made of PBMCs. The source of these receptors is a human donor in good health. The CDR3 runs from the conserved cysteine through the conserved F or W. Each record gives: clone size, V gene, J gene, D gene, CDR3 DNA, CDR3 protein. The D gene is left open where the match is weak. The size field is filled for only some rows; it gives once, few, many or a size class.

.	TRBV19	TRBJ2-3	.	TGTGCCAGTAGTCCTCCCCGCGGGCTAGCGTATGGAGATACGCAGTATTTT	CASSPPRGLAYGDTQYF
.	TRBV25-1	TRBJ2-2	TRBD2	TGTGCCAGCAGTCCTAACACATGGGCGGGAGGGATTATCGGGGAGCTGTTTTTT	CASSPNTWAGGIIGELFF
.	TRBV5-1	TRBJ1-1	TRBD1	TGCGCCAGCAGCTTTTCCCCCAGACAGGGGGCCCAGAACACTGAAGCTTTCTTT	CASSFSPRQGAQNTEAFF
.	TRBV11-2	TRBJ2-1	.	TGTGCCAGCAGCTTAGCTGGTAGCTTCAATGAGCAGTTCTTC	CASSLAGSFNEQFF
.	TRBV7-2	TRBJ1-6	.	TGTGCCAGCAGCTTAGCGTTAGGGGTCCGGGATTCACCCCTCCACTTT	CASSLALGVRDSPLHF
.	TRBV2	TRBJ2-7	TRBD2	TGTGCCAGCAGTGAGGGCCGCGGGGGCGAGCAGTACTTC	CASSEGRGGEQYF
.	TRBV11-2	TRBJ2-1	TRBD2	TGTGCCAGCAGCACCCCAGGGGGAGCGGGGGGGCTCAATGAGCAGTTCTTC	CASSTPGGAGGLNEQFF
.	TRBV29-1	TRBJ2-7	.	TGCAGCGTTGGACAGACCTACGAGCAGTACTTC	CSVGQTYEQYF
.	TRBV5-4	TRBJ1-1	.	TGTGCCAGCAGAGCGGGACTGAACACTGAAGCTTTCTTT	CASRAGLNTEAFF
.	TRBV30	TRBJ2-1	.	TGTGCCTGGAAGTGGAATCGGAGGGGACGCAGTCTCAATGAGCAGTTCTTC	CAWKWNRRGRSLNEQFF
once	TRBV5-4	TRBJ1-6	.	TGTGCCAGCAGCGGGGAGGGGGATAAGACCCTCCACTTT	CASSGEGDKTLHF
.	TRBV7-9	TRBJ1-2	.	TGTGCCACCCCGTCCGGACTCGGCGGCTACACCTTC	CATPSGLGGYTF
once	TRBV11-3	TRBJ1-2	.	TGTGCCAGCATCACCGCACCTCGATGGCGGGACTATGGCTACACCTTC	CASITAPRWRDYGYTF
.	TRBV7-9	TRBJ1-1	TRBD1	TGTGCCAGCAGCACAGGGACAGGCCTCTGGGCTTTCTTT	CASSTGTGLWAFF
.	TRBV7-9	TRBJ1-6	.	TGTGCCAGCAGCTTAGAGGGGGGGGATTCACCCCTCCACTTT	CASSLEGGDSPLHF
.	TRBV4-2	TRBJ1-2	.	TGTGCCAGCAGTGGGGGGAGCGGGTATGGCTACACCTTC	CASSGGSGYGYTF
.	TRBV9	TRBJ2-6	.	TGTGCCAGCAGCGCACGCGTCTCTGGGGCCAACGTCCTGACTTTC	CASSARVSGANVLTF
few	TRBV19	TRBJ2-2	.	TGTGCCAGTAGTATAGCGGGAGTTAACACCGGGGAGCTGTTTTTT	CASSIAGVNTGELFF
.	TRBV7-2	TRBJ2-2	.	TGTGCCAGCAGCCGCGGTGGGGGGGGCGGTGCCGGGGAGCTGTTTTTT	CASSRGGGGGAGELFF
.	TRBV7-6	TRBJ2-1	.	TGTGCCAGCAGCTTGATAAGTAGCTCCTACAATGAGCAGTTCTTC	CASSLISSSYNEQFF
.	TRBV7-2	TRBJ2-7	.	TGTGCCAGCAGCTTAGGGCTAGAATACGAGCAGTACTTC	CASSLGLEYEQYF
.	TRBV10-3	TRBJ1-2	.	TGTGCCATCAGTTCCCCCGGGGAGGTCGCTAACACCTTC	CAISSPGEVANTF
.	TRBV6-6	TRBJ2-1	TRBD2	TGTGCCAGCAGTGACTTAGCGGGAGGGCGGAATGAGCAGTTCTTC	CASSDLAGGRNEQFF
.	TRBV27	TRBJ1-6	.	TGTGCCAGCAATGCAGGGACTGCCTATAATTCACCCCTCCACTTT	CASNAGTAYNSPLHF
once	TRBV5-5	TRBJ1-1	.	TGTGCCAGCAGACCTCAGGGTGCCACTGAAGCTTTCTTT	CASRPQGATEAFF
.	TRBV5-1	TRBJ1-2	.	TGCGCCAGCAGGCCTGAGGGCTATGGCTACACCTTC	CASRPEGYGYTF
.	TRBV7-2	TRBJ1-2	.	TGTGCCAGCAGCTGGGCTACAGTTTCTACTGGCTACACCTTC	CASSWATVSTGYTF
.	TRBV11-2	TRBJ2-2	.	TGTGCCAGCAGCCGGGTTGGGGGGGCAACCGGGGAGCTGTTTTTT	CASSRVGGATGELFF